The T cell receptor (beta chain) described here comes from a study of T cells in Graves' hyperthyroidism and ophthalmopathy. A patient was excluded if there was uncontrolled infection, other autoimmune disease, pregnancy or lactation. V gave up 0 bases and J gave up 5 bases, with 20 bases separating them. The CDR3 is 17 residues long. Germline V gives CDR1 SGDLS, CDR2 YYNGEE. Points from the study as a whole: The blood repertoire included most of the expanded thyroid clonotypes above 0.001. Separating ophthalmopathy from stable hyperthyroidism was achieved by a 13 V-J model.

Worth noting for this clonotype: As yet, its antigen is unknown.

The source material, RNA transcripts, was used to amplify TCR beta CDR3 regions. First-round RT-PCR with HTBI primers amplified the TCR CDR3 region. TCRdb analysed the multiplex PCR reads with MiXCR anew, one entry per CDR3 protein. The sample lists some 550,000 distinct CDR3 sequences, around 21% occurring once. Sequencing was done on a sample of blood. This sequence was found in a man younger than 35 with Graves' hyperthyroidism. The rearrangement uses TRBV9 and TRBJ1-2; D unclear. DNA for the CDR3: TGTGCCAGCAGCGTAGACCCCCACGCGGGAAAGGGTTATGGCTACACCTTC. This sequence encodes CASSVDPHAGKGYGYTF. The variable domain in full, with the rest retrieved from reference TRBV9 and TRBJ1-2, is DSGVTQTPKHLITATGQRVTLRCSPRSGDLSVYWYQQSLDQGLQFLIQYYNGEERAKGNILERFSAQQFPDLHSELNLSSLELGDSALYFCASSVDPHAGKGYGYTFGSGTRLTVV.